This entry is about one T cell receptor beta chain. The sample is drawn from a study of T-cell memory formation after mild COVID-19. 5'RACE primed at constant segments yielded TCR alpha and TCR beta cDNA libraries bearing sample barcodes and UMIs. TCRdb fed the 5' RACE reads into MiXCR, producing one record per CDR3 protein. The table lists under 600,000 distinct CDR3 sequences, roughly 21% of them singletons, with about 8.2% in the top ten. CDR3 length: 13 residues. V lost 4 bases to trimming and J lost 6 bases, with 14 bases between them. CDR1 is SGHRS, CDR2 YFSETQ, per germline. The sequence came from an adult woman who had mild COVID-19 (a few samples of this study predate the infection). Cell type and time point are not known. Input material: PBMCs or a T cell subset sorted from them (not recorded which). The gene calls are TRBV5-1 and TRBJ2-7, with D unresolved. This CDR3 reads CASSLGLGGEQYF. For the CDR3, the DNA is TGCGCCAGCAGCCTGGGGTTGGGCGGCGAGCAGTACTTC.